A single T cell receptor beta chain is shown here with its context. There is no known antigen for this receptor. The sample holds no much larger clone one base away, and base qualities are not on file. The source of the sample is a study of blood T cell repertoires in COVID-19 (dated by TCRdb to 2020 to 2021). As for the study more broadly: Collaborator samples came from the United States, Italy and Spain and covered acute and convalescent phases of COVID-19. The material from the prospective study consisted of cDNA or gDNA derived from T cells, B-cell-depleted T cells, or PBMCs. Deeply sampled blood TCRbeta repertoires from subjects exposed to, actively infected with, or recovered from COVID-19 were included in the dataset. The repertoires were made available in a free public database intended to serve as a resource for research on the immune response to SARS-CoV-2. The samples were drawn from two sources: the first 160 participants of the ongoing ImmuneRACE study, and 1,254 subjects contributed by 6 global collaborators. A de-identified subject ID, COVID-19 status, age in years and sex were almost always included in the sample metadata. Where available, HLA class I and class II types were taken from metadata supplied by the sample provider and were not determined by assay-based typing. Results and caveats for the whole study, not just this receptor: The amount of clinical and demographic metadata varied by source and participant and was provided uncurated.

TCRbeta CDR3 regions were amplified from genomic DNA by means of the immunoSEQ Assay, a bias-controlled multiplex PCR. Turning to the authors' computational methods: The number of nucleated cells in each sample was estimated by amplification of reference gene primers within the assay. To quantify the absolute abundance of each unique TCRbeta CDR3 rearrangement, sequence reads were collapsed and filtered. For each sample, productive Simpson clonality was calculated by taking the square root of Simpson's diversity index across productive rearrangements. Drawn from immuneACCESS, this table holds only the in-frame rearrangements with V and J called that TCRdb kept. Clones are partly lost; checked studies trace under half to an unresolved V gene and leave the rest unexplained. That table supplies the V and J calls and clone size; D and trimming were determined from the DNA. Here the sample has more than 300,000 clones; nearly 90% occur a single time. Under 1.1% of the sample comes from the top ten.

One collaborating source in Seattle enrolled patients during active infection and followed them longitudinally through the course of disease. Collaborating institutions collected whole blood in K2EDTA tubes following their own protocols. For TCRbeta analysis, collaborators shipped samples as frozen whole blood, isolated PBMCs, or DNA extracted from either of those sample types. V loses 3 bases at its end and J loses 7 bases; junction bases beyond the gene matches: 4. The germline V gene (reference sequence) gives CDR1 as GTSNPN and CDR2 as SVGIG. The CDR3 goes from the cysteine to the phenylalanine over 13 residues. Only the CDR3 region is kept as DNA, spanning 39 bases read in frame from base 1.

Sequences were obtained from peripheral blood. This TCR came from a woman aged 40-49 years with COVID-19, enrolled during active disease. Rearrangement joined TRBV30 to TRBJ2-2, and 8 junction bases match TRBD2. The CDR3 region: CAWRGLVGGELFF. The nucleotide sequence is given as TGTGCCTGGAGGGGACTAGTAGGCGGGGAGCTGTTTTTT.